This T cell receptor (beta chain) was retrieved from a study of human T cells and chemical hapten exposure. Study context: Patients received weekly diphenylcyclopropenone doses to the scalp throughout the roughly 22-week study. Small differences in pooled library volume mainly drove the variation in TCR yields per sample.

The time point denotes: patch test 2, 6 weeks after DPC sensitization. Specified treatment: therapeutic diphenylcyclopropenone sensitization with weekly scalp DPC. Patients had alopecia, were aged 18 to 70, and were not pregnant. TCRdb re-analysed the RACE reads in MiXCR, keeping a single row per CDR3 protein. The sample lists roughly 96,000 distinct CDR3 sequences, 7.5% to 10% occurring once. This receptor was obtained from a woman in her thirties or forties with alopecia areata. Some clones in this sample may be carry-over from other donors' samples. The material was whole blood, obtained in connection with sensitization to the hapten diphenylcyclopropenone (DPC).

This CDR3 reads CASSYVRGEQYF. As DNA, the CDR3 is TGTGCCAGCAGTTACGTCCGAGGCGAGCAGTACTTC. The chain has TRBV6-2 or TRBV6-3 and TRBJ2-7; D gene unclear. The V gene's germline CDR1 is MNHEY and CDR2 SVGEGT. The V and J ends lost 2 bases and 6 bases respectively, with 8 bases between them. The CDR3 contains 12 residues.